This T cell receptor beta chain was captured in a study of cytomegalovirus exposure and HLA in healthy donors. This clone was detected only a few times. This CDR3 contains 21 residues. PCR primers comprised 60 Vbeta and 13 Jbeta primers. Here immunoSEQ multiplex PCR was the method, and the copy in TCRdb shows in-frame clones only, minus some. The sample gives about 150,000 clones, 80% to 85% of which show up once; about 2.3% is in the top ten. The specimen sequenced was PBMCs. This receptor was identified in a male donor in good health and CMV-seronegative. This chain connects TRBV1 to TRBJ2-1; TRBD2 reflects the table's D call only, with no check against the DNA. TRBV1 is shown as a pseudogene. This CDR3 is CTSSQALPGAGGCRAYNEQFF. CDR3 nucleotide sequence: TGCACCAGCAGCCAAGCCCTTCCTGGGGCGGGGGGATGTAGGGCCTACAATGAGCAGTTCTTC.